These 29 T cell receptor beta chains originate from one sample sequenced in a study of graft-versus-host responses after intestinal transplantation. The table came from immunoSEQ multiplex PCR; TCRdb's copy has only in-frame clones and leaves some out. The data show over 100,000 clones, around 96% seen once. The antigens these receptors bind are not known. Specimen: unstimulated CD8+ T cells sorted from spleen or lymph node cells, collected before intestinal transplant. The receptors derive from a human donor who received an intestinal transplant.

This CDR3 is CASSHGTSGSYEQYF. DNA of the CDR3: TGTGCCAGCAGCCACGGGACTAGCGGATCCTACGAGCAGTACTTC. This chain connects TRBV11-2 to TRBJ2-7; TRBD2 agrees at 11 bases. V lost 5 bases to trimming and J lost 1 base; unmatched junction nucleotides: 4. The CDR3 has 15 residues. From germline, CDR1 is SGHAT and CDR2 FQNNGV.

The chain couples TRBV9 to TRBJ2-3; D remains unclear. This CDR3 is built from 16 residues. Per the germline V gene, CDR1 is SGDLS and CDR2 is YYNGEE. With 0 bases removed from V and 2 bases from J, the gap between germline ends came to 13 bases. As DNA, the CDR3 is TGTGCCAGCAGCGTAGTTAGAAGGGCATTCACAGATACGCAGTATTTT. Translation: CASSVVRRAFTDTQYF.

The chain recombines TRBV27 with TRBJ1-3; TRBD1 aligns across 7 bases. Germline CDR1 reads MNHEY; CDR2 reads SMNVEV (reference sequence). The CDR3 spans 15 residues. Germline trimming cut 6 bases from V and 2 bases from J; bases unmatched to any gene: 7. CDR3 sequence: CASRPTGDPGNTIYF. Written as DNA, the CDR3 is TGTGCCAGCAGGCCAACAGGGGATCCTGGAAACACCATATATTTT.

The CDR3 DNA is TGTGCCAGCAGCGTAGCTGGTGGACCGCCCTACAATGAGCAGTTCTTC. It yields the protein CASSVAGGPPYNEQFF. The chain has TRBV9 and TRBJ2-1; D uncertain. V gave up 0 bases and J gave up 2 bases, with 12 bases separating them. The CDR3 runs to 16 residues. Germline loops: CDR1 SGDLS, CDR2 YYNGEE.

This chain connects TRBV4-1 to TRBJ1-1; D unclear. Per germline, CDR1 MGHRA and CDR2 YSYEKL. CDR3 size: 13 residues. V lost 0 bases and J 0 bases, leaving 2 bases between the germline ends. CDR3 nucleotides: TGCGCCAGCAGCCAAGATCTGAACACTGAAGCTTTCTTT. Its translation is CASSQDLNTEAFF.

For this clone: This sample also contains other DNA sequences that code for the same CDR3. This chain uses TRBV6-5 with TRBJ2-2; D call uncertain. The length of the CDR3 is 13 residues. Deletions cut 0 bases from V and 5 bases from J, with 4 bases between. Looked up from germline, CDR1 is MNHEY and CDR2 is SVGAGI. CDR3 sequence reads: CASSYSGTGELFF. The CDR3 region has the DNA TGTGCCAGCAGTTACTCCGGGACCGGGGAGCTGTTTTTT.

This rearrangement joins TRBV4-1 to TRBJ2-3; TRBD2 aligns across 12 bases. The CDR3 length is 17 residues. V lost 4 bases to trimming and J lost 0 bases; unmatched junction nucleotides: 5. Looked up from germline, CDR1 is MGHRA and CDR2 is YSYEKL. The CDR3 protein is CASSRGGTSGSTDTQYF. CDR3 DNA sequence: TGCGCCAGCAGCCGGGGGGGGACTAGCGGGAGCACAGATACGCAGTATTTT.

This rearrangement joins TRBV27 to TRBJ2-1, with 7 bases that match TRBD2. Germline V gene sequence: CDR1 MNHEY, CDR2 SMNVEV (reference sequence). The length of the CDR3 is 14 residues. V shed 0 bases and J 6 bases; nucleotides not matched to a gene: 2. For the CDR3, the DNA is TGTGCCAGCAGTTTATCGGCGGGAGCCAATGAGCAGTTCTTC. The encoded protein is CASSLSAGANEQFF.

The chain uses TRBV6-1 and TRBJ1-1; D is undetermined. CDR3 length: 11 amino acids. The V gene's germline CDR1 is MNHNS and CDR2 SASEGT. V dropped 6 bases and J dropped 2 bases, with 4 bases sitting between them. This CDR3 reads CASRVNTEAFF. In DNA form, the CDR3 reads TGTGCCAGCAGAGTAAACACTGAAGCTTTCTTT.

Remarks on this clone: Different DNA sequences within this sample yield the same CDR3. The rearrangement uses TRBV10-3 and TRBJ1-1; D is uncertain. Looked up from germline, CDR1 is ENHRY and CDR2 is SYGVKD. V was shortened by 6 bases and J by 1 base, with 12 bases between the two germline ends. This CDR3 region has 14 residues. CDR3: CAISDSLGNTEAFF. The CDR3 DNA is TGTGCCATCAGCGATTCGCTTGGGAACACTGAAGCTTTCTTT.

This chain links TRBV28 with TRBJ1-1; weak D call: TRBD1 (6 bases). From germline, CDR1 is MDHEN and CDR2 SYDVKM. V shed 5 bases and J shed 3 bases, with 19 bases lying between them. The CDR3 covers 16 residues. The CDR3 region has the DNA TGTGCCAGCAGTATACAGGGATTTGCGGGTGACACTGAAGCTTTCTTT. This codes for CASSIQGFAGDTEAFF.

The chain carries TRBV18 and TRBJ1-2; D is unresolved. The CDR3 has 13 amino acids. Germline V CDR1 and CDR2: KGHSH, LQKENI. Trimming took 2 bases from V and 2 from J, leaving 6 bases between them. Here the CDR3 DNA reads TGTGCCAGCTCACCAAGCCAGAACTATGGCTACACCTTC. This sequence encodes CASSPSQNYGYTF. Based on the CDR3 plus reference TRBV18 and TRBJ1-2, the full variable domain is NAGVMQNPRHLVRRRGQEARLRCSPMKGHSHVYWYRQLPEEGLKFMVYLQKENIIDESGMPKERFSAEFPKEGPSILRIQQVVRGDSAAYFCASSPSQNYGYTFGSGTRLTVV.

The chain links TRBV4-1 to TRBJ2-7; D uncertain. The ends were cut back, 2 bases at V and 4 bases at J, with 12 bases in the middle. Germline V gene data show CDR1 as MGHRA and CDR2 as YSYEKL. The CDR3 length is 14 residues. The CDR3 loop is CASSQSLGNYEQYF. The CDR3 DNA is TGCGCCAGCAGCCAAAGCCTGGGGAATTACGAGCAGTACTTC.

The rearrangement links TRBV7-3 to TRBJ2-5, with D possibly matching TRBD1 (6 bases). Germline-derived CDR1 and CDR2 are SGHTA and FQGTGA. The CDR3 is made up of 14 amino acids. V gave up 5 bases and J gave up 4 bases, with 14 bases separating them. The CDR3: CASSLSGGLETQYF. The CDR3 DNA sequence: TGTGCCAGCAGCCTGAGTGGGGGCCTAGAGACCCAGTACTTC.

CDR3: CASSFGTGVYEQYF. CDR3 in DNA: TGCGCCAGCAGCTTTGGGACGGGAGTGTACGAGCAGTACTTC. This chain uses TRBV5-1 with TRBJ2-7; possibly TRBD2 for D (6 bases). The CDR3 is made up of 14 amino acids. Trimming left V 2 bases short and J 4 bases short, with 13 bases between. CDR1 and CDR2 (germline): SGHRS, YFSETQ.

The CDR3 DNA reads as TGTGCCAGCAGTGAAGGGACAGTTTCCCGTAACTACGAGCAGTACTTC. It codes for CASSEGTVSRNYEQYF. The gene calls are TRBV6-1 and TRBJ2-7; a possible D gene is TRBD1 (6 bases). Germline assignment: CDR1 MNHNS and CDR2 SASEGT. CDR3 length equals 16 residues. V was trimmed by 1 base and J by 3 bases, leaving 16 bases between them.

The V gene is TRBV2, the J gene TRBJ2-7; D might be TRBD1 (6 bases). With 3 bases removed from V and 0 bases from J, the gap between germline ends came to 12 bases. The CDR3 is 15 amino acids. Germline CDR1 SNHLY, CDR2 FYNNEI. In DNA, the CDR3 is TGTGCCAGCAGTGACCCCGGGACATCCTCCTACGAGCAGTACTTC. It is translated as CASSDPGTSSYEQYF.

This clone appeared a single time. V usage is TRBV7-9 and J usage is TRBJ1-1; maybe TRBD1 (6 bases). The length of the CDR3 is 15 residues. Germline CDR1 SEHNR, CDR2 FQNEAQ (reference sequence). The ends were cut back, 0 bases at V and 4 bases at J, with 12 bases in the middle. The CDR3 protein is CASSLAGGSGTEAFF. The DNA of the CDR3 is TGTGCCAGCAGCTTAGCAGGGGGGTCTGGCACTGAAGCTTTCTTT.

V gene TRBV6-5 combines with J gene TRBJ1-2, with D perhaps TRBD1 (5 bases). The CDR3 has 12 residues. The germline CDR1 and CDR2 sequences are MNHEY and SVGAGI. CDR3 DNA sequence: TGTGCAACAGACAGCAGCCTAGGGGGCTACACCTTC. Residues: CATDSSLGGYTF.

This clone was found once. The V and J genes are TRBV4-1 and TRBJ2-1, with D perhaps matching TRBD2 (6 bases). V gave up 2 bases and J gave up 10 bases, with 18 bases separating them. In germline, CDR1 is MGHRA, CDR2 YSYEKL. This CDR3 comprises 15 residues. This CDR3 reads CASSQTTGRPEEQFF. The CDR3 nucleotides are TGCGCCAGCAGCCAAACCACCGGGAGACCGGAAGAGCAGTTCTTC.

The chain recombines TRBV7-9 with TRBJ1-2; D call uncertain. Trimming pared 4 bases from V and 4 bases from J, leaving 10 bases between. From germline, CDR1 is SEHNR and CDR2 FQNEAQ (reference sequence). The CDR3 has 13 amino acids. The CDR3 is CASSSTDIYGYTF. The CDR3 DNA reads TGTGCCAGCAGCTCCACAGACATCTATGGCTACACCTTC.

The CDR3 region has the DNA TGTGCCAGCAGCCAAGACCAAGAGACCCAGTACTTC. It encodes CASSQDQETQYF. The chain joins TRBV11-1 to TRBJ2-5; D is uncertain. The CDR3 loop spans 12 amino acids. Trimming cost V 5 bases and J 0 bases, with 4 bases left between them. Germline CDR1 reads SGHAT; CDR2 reads FQDESV (reference sequence).

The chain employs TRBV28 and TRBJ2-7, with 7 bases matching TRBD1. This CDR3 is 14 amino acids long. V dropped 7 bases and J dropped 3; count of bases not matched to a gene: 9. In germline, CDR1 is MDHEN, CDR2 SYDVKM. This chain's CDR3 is CASTLRGRNYEQYF. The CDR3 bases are TGTGCCAGCACCCTAAGGGGGCGCAACTACGAGCAGTACTTC.

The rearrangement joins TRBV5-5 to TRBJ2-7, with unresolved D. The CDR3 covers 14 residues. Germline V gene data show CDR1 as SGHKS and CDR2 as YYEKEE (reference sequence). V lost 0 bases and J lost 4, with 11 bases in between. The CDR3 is CASSLVGRSYEQYF. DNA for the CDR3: TGTGCCAGCAGCTTGGTTGGCAGGTCGTACGAGCAGTACTTC.

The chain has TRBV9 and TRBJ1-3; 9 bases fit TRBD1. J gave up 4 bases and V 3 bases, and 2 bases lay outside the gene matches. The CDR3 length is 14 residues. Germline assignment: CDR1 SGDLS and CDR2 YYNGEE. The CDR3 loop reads CASSAGTGGNTIYF. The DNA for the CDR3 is TGTGCCAGCAGCGCCGGGACAGGGGGAAACACCATATATTTT.

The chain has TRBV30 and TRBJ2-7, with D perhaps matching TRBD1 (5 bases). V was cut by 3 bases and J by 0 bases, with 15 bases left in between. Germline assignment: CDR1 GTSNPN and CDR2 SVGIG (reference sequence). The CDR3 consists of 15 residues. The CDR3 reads CAWSILDSSSYEQYF. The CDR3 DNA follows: TGTGCCTGGAGCATTTTAGACAGTAGCTCCTACGAGCAGTACTTC.

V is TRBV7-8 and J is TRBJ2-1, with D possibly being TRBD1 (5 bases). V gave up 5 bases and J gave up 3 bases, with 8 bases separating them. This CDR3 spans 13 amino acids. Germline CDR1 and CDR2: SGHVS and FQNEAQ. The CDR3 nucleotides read TGTGCCAGCAGCCAGACAGACTACAATGAGCAGTTCTTC. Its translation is CASSQTDYNEQFF.

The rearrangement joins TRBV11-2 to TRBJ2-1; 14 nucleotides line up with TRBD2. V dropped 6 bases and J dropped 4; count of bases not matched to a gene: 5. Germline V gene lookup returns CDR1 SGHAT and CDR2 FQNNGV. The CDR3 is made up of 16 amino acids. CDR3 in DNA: TGTGCCAGCAGAGGCTGGACTAGCGGGAGGTACAATGAGCAGTTCTTC. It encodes CASRGWTSGRYNEQFF.

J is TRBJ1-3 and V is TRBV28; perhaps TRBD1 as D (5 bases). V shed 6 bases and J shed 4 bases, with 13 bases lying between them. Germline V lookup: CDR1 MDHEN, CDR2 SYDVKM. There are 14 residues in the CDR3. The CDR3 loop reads CASRWGGSGNTIYF. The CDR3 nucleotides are TGTGCCAGCAGATGGGGGGGATCCGGAAACACCATATATTTT.